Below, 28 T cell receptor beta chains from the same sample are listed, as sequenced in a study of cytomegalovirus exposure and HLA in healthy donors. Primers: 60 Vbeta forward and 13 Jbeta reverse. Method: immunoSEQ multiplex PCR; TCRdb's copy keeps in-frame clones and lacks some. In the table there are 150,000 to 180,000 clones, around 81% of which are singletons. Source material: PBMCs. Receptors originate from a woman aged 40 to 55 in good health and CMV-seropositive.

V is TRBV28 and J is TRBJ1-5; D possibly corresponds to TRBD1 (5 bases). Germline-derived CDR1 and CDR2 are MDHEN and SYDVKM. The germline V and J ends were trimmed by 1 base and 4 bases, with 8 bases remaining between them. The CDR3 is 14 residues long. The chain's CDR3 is CASSLYRQNQPQHF. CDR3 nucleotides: TGTGCCAGCAGTTTATACAGGCAGAATCAGCCCCAGCATTTT.

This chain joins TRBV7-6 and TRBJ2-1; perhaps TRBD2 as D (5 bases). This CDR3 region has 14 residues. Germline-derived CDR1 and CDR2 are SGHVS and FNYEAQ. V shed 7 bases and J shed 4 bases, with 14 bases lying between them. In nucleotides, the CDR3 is TGTGCCAGCAATGCAGGACTTTCGTACAATGAGCAGTTCTTC. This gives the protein CASNAGLSYNEQFF.

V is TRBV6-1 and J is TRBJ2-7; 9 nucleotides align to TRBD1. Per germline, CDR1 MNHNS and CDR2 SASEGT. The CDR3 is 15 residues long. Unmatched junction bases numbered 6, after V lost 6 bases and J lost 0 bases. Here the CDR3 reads CASSRGQGPSYEQYF. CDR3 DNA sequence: TGTGCCAGCAGCCGGGGACAGGGCCCCTCCTACGAGCAGTACTTC.

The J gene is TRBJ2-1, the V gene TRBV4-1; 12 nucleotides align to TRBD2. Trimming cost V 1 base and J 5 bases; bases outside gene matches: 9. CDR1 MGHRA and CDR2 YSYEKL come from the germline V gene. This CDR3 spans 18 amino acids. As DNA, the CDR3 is TGCGCCAGCAGCCAAGGGGAACTAGCGGGAGGTGTCGACAATGAGCAGTTCTTC. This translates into CASSQGELAGGVDNEQFF.

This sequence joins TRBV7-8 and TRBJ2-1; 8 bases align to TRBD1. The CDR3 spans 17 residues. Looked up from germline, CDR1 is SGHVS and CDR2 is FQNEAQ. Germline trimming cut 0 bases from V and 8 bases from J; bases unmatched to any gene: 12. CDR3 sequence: CASSLARTGRGRDEQFF. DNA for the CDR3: TGTGCCAGCAGCTTAGCGCGGACAGGGAGAGGTAGAGATGAGCAGTTCTTC. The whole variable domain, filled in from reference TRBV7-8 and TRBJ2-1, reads GAGVSQSPRYKVAKRGQDVALRCDPISGHVSLFWYQQALGQGPEFLTYFQNEAQLDKSGLPSDRFFAERPEGSVSTLKIQRTQQEDSAVYLCASSLARTGRGRDEQFFGPGTRLTVL.

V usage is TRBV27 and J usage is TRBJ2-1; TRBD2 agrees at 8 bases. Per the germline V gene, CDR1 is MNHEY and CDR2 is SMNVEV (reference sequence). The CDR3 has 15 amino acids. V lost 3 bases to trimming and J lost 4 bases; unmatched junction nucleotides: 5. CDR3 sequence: CASSLVAGTYNEQFF. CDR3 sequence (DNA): TGTGCCAGCAGTTTGGTAGCGGGGACGTACAATGAGCAGTTCTTC.

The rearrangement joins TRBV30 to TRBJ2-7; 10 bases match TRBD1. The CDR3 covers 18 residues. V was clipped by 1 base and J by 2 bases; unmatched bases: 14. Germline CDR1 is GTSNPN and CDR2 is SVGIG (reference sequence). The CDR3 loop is CAWSGTGGVGRPTYEQYF. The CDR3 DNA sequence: TGTGCCTGGAGTGGGACAGGGGGTGTCGGCCGCCCTACCTACGAGCAGTACTTC.

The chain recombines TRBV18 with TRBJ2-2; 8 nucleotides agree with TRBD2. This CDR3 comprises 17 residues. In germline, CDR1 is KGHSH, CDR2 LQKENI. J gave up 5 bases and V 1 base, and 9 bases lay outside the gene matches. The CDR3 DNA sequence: TGTGCCAGCTCACCACGAAATAGCGGGACGGGAACCGGGGAGCTGTTTTTT. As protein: CASSPRNSGTGTGELFF. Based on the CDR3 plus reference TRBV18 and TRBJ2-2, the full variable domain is NAGVMQNPRHLVRRRGQEARLRCSPMKGHSHVYWYRQLPEEGLKFMVYLQKENIIDESGMPKERFSAEFPKEGPSILRIQQVVRGDSAAYFCASSPRNSGTGTGELFFGEGSRLTVL.

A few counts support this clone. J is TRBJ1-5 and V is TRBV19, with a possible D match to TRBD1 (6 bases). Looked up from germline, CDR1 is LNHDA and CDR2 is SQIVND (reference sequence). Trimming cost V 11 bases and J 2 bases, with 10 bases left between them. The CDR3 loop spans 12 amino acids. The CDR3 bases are TGTGCCCGAGGACAGCGCAATCAGCCCCAGCATTTT. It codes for CARGQRNQPQHF.

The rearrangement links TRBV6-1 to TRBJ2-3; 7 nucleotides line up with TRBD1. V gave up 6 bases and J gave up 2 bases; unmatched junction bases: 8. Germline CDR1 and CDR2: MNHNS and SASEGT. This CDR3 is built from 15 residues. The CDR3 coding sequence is TGTGCCAGCAGAAAGGGGACAGCTTTCACAGATACGCAGTATTTT. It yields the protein CASRKGTAFTDTQYF.

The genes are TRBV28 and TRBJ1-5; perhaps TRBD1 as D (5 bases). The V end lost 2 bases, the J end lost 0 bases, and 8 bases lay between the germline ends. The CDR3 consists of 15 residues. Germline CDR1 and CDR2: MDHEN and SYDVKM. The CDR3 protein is CASSLRGGSNQPQHF. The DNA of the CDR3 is TGTGCCAGCAGTTTAAGGGGTGGTAGCAATCAGCCCCAGCATTTT.

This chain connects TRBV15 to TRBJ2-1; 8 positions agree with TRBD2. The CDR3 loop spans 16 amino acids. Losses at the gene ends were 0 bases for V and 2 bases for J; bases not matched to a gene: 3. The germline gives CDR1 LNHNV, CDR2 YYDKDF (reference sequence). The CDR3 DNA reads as TGTGCCACCAGCAGAGATAGCGGGACAACCTACAATGAGCAGTTCTTC. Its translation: CATSRDSGTTYNEQFF. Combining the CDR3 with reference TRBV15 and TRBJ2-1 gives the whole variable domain DAMVIQNPRYQVTQFGKPVTLSCSQTLNHNVMYWYQQKSSQAPKLLFHYYDKDFNNEADTPDNFQSRRPNTSFCFLDIRSPGLGDTAMYLCATSRDSGTTYNEQFFGPGTRLTVL.

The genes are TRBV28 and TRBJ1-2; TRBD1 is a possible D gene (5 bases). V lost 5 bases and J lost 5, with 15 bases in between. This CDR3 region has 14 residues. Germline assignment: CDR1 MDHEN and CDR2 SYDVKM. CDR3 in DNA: TGTGCCAGCAGTGCCGGACATCACCTTTATGGCTACACCTTC. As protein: CASSAGHHLYGYTF.

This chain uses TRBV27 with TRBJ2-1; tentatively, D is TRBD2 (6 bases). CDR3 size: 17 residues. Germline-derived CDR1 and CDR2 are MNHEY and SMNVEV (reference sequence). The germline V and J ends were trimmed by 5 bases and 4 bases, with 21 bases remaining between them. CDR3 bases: TGTGCCAGCAGTCTCCAGACTAGACCGGGCGGATACAATGAGCAGTTCTTC. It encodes CASSLQTRPGGYNEQFF.

CDR3 nucleotide sequence: TGCGCCAGCAGCCAAGATCTTCCGGGAGGTTTCAATGAGCAGTTCTTC. Residues: CASSQDLPGGFNEQFF. This chain connects TRBV4-1 to TRBJ2-1; 7 positions match TRBD2. The V segment lost 0 bases and the J segment 6 bases; nucleotides outside the gene matches: 8. The CDR3 loop spans 16 amino acids. CDR1 is MGHRA and CDR2 is YSYEKL in the germline V gene.

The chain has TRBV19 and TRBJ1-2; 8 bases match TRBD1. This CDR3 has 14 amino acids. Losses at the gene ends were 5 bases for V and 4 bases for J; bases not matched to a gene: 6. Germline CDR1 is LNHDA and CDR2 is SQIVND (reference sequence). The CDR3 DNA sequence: TGTGCCAGTAGTGCCAGGGGGCATTCCTATGGCTACACCTTC. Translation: CASSARGHSYGYTF. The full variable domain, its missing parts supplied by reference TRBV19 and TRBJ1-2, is DGGITQSPKYLFRKEGQNVTLSCEQNLNHDAMYWYRQDPGQGLRLIYYSQIVNDFQKGDIAEGYSVSREKKESFPLTVTSAQKNPTAFYLCASSARGHSYGYTFGSGTRLTVV.

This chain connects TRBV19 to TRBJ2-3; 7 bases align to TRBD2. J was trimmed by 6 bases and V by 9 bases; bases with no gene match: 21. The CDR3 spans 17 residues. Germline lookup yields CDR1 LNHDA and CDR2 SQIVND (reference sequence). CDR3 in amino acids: CARVPEASGGDRDTQYF. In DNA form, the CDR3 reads TGTGCCAGAGTACCTGAGGCTAGCGGAGGCGATAGGGATACGCAGTATTTT.

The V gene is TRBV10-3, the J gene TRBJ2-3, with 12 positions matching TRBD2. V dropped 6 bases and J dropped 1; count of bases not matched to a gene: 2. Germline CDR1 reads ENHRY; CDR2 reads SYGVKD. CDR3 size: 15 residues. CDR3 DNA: TGTGCCATCAGCCGGACTAGCGGGGGCACAGATACGCAGTATTTT. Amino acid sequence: CAISRTSGGTDTQYF.

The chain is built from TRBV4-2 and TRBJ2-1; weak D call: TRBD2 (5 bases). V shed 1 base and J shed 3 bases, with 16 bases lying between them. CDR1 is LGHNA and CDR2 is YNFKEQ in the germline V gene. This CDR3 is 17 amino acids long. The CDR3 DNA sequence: TGTGCCAGCAGCCAAGGGGCTCGGGATCCTTACTACAATGAGCAGTTCTTC. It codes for CASSQGARDPYYNEQFF.

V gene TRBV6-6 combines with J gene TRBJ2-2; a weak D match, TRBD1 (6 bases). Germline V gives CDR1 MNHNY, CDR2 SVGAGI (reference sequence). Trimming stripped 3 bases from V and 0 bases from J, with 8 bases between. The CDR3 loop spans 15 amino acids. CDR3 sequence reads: CASSYEGANTGELFF. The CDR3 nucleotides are TGTGCCAGCAGTTATGAGGGGGCGAACACCGGGGAGCTGTTTTTT.

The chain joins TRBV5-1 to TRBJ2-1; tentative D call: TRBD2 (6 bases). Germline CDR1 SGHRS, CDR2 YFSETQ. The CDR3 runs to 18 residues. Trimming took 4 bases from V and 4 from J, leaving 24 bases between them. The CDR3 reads CASSPQPGLREAYNEQFF. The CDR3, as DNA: TGCGCCAGCAGCCCGCAACCGGGACTCAGGGAGGCGTACAATGAGCAGTTCTTC.

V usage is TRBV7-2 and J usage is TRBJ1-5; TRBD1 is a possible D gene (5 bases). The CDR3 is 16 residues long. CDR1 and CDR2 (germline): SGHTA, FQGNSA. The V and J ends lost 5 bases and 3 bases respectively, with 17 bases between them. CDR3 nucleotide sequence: TGTGCCAGCAGCCCCCAGGGTCAGGGAAACAATCAGCCCCAGCATTTT. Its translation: CASSPQGQGNNQPQHF.

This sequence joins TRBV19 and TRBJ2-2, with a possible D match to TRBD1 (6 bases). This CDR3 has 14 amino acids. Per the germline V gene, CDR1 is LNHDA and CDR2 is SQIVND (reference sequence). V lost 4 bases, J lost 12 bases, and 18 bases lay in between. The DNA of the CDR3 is TGTGCCAGTAGTACTTCGTCTCGACAGGCCAAGCTGTTTTTT. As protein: CASSTSSRQAKLFF.

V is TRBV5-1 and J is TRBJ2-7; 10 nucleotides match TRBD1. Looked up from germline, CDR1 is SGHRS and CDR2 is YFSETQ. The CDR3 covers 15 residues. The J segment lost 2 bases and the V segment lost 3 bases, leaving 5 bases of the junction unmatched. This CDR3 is CASSSTGTGAYEQYF. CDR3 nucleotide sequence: TGCGCCAGCAGCTCCACCGGGACAGGGGCCTACGAGCAGTACTTC.

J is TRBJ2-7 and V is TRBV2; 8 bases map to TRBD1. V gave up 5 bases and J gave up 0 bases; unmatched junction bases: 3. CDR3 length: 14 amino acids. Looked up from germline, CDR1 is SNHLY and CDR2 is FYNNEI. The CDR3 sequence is CASSPTGGSYEQYF. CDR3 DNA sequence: TGTGCCAGCAGTCCCACAGGGGGCTCCTACGAGCAGTACTTC.

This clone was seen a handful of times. The CDR3: CASSVGTSGRALYF. The CDR3 DNA is TGTGCCAGCAGCGTAGGCACTAGCGGGAGGGCCCTATACTTC. V is TRBV9 and J is TRBJ2-4; 13 nucleotides match TRBD2. The CDR3 spans 14 residues. Germline V gene sequence: CDR1 SGDLS, CDR2 YYNGEE. J gave up 16 bases and V 0 bases, and 7 bases lay outside the gene matches.

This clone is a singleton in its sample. The CDR3 DNA sequence: TGTGCCAGCAGCTTGGTCGCGGGAGTCCAAGAGACCCAGTACTTC. Its protein product is CASSLVAGVQETQYF. The rearrangement links TRBV5-6 to TRBJ2-5, with TRBD2 identical over 7 bases. Germline V gene data show CDR1 as SGHDT and CDR2 as YYEEEE. The CDR3 spans 15 residues. V gave up 0 bases and J gave up 1 base; unmatched junction bases: 3.

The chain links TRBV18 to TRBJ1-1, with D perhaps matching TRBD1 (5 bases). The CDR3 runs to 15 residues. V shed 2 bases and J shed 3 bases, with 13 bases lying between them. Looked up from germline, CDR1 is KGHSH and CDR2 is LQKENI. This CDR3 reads CASSPFTLGDTEAFF. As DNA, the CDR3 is TGTGCCAGCTCACCATTTACCTTAGGGGACACTGAAGCTTTCTTT.